This TCR beta chain was recovered during a study of shared clonotypes between healthy human individuals. Naivety among CD8 cells was defined by CD45RO negativity and positive CCR7 selection, thereby excluding terminally differentiated effector memory CD45RA+ cells. Profiling relied on immunoSEQ multiplex PCR, and the TCRdb table lists in-frame clones only, not all of them. The sample records approximately 2,000,000 clones, 93% being singletons. The CDR3 covers 15 residues. The germline V and J ends were trimmed by 6 bases and 3 bases, with 14 bases remaining between them. The germline gives CDR1 LNHDA, CDR2 SQIVND (reference sequence).

This receptor was taken from a young man in good health. Some clones in this sample may be carry-over from other donors' samples. The chain links TRBV19 to TRBJ2-2; D unresolved. The sequenced material came from naive CD8+ T cells from PBMCs. CDR3 in amino acids: CASSQLGWDTGELFF. The CDR3 nucleotides read TGTGCCAGTAGCCAGTTGGGGTGGGACACCGGGGAGCTGTTTTTT. Full variable domain (missing parts from reference TRBV19 and TRBJ2-2): DGGITQSPKYLFRKEGQNVTLSCEQNLNHDAMYWYRQDPGQGLRLIYYSQIVNDFQKGDIAEGYSVSREKKESFPLTVTSAQKNPTAFYLCASSQLGWDTGELFFGEGSRLTVL.